This T cell receptor beta chain appears in the sequencing data of a study of breast tumors, draining lymph nodes, adjacent tissues. The CDR3 is made up of 14 amino acids. Germline V gives CDR1 LNHDA, CDR2 SQIVND (reference sequence). Trimming left V 1 base short and J 0 bases short, with 7 bases between. General study findings and limits: Data fit most tumor T cells coming from lymph node, expanding in tumor. Compared with lymph nodes, tumors were less diverse; compared with nontumor tissue, more. Tumor and nontumor repertoires were significantly more similar in luminal-like than in basal-like breast cancer.

This clonotype came up many times. Antigen unknown. Axillary draining lymph nodes of breast cancer patients supplied the node samples. TCRdb itself ran the multiplex PCR reads through MiXCR, one entry per CDR3 protein. The data contain about 200,000 distinct CDR3 sequences, approximately 33% of them singletons. This sequence joins TRBV19 and TRBJ2-7; D is undetermined. This sequence originates from a female donor with breast cancer. Some clones in this sample may be carry-over from other donors' samples. The sample consisted of axillary lymph node tissue. The CDR3, as DNA: TGTGCCAGTAGTATAGCGGCTACCTCCTACGAGCAGTACTTC. This gives the protein CASSIAATSYEQYF.